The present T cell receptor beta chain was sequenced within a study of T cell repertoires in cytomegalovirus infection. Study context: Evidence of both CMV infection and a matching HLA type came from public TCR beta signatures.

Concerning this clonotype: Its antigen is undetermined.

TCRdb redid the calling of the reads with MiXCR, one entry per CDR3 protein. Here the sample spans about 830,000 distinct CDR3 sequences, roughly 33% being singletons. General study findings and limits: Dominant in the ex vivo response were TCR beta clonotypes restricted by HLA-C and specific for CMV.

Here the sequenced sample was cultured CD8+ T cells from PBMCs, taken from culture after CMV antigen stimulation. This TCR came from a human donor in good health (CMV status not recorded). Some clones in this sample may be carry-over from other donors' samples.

The CDR3 DNA is TGCAGCGTTCCGGGCGAGCAGTTCTTC. Translation: CSVPGEQFF. The J gene is TRBJ2-1, the V gene TRBV29-1; no clear D gene. V lost 5 bases to trimming and J lost 10 bases, with 6 bases between them. This CDR3 spans 9 amino acids. Germline loops: CDR1 SQVTM, CDR2 ANQGSEA.